The 27 T cell receptor beta chains below were found in one sample sequenced in a study of T cell clonality in common variable immunodeficiency. The assay was immunoSEQ multiplex PCR, and TCRdb's table has in-frame clones only and misses some. Sampling found tens of thousands of clones, none seen once. The specimen was peripheral blood mononuclear cells. These receptors were obtained from a person between 18 and 75 years old in good health.

This clone was observed at least ten times. The read is 3 residues too short to cover the CDR3 end, so that end is filled in from the germline J gene. This chain joins TRBV6-2 or TRBV6-3 and TRBJ1-1; D possibly corresponds to TRBD1 (5 bases). Germline V gene sequence: CDR1 MNHEY, CDR2 SVGEGT. There are 13 residues in the CDR3. Trimming left V 8 bases short and J 3 bases short, with 13 bases between. The CDR3 bases that were read are TGTGCCAGCCGAAACGGGGGTGACACTGAA. Encoded protein: CASRNGGDTE. The entire CDR3 protein is CASRNGGDTEAFF.

This clone was counted at least ten times. With the read ending 3 residues before the CDR3 end, the germline J gene is used to fill in that end. The chain combines TRBV7-2 with TRBJ1-2, with 9 bases identical to TRBD1. The germline V gene encodes CDR1 SGHTA and CDR2 FQGNSA. The trim removed 6 bases at V and 4 bases at J, leaving 6 bases unmatched. The CDR3 spans 14 residues. Partial CDR3 DNA: TGTGCCAGCAGTTACAGGGGGCCTATCTATGGC. Protein sequence: CASSYRGPIYG. The whole CDR3 protein reads CASSYRGPIYGYTF.

By frequency in the sample, this clone is medium-sized. The read finishes 3 residues shy of the CDR3 end, and the germline J gene is used to complete it. The V and J genes are TRBV7-3 and TRBJ2-2; 9 bases match TRBD2. The J segment lost 0 bases and the V segment lost 4 bases, leaving 3 bases of the junction unmatched. Germline loops: CDR1 SGHTA, CDR2 FQGTGA. The CDR3 is 16 residues long. CDR3 region: CASSSTSGSNTGELFF. The CDR3 DNA, read in part, is TGTGCCAGCAGCTCCACTAGCGGGTCGAACACCGGGGAG.

This clone occurred many times. The read ends 3 residues early relative to the CDR3; the germline J gene fills the gap. The same CDR3 also results from other DNA sequences found in this sample. The genes are TRBV5-4 and TRBJ2-1; 10 bases are shared with TRBD1. Trimming at V came to 0 bases and at J to 3 bases, leaving 0 bases not matched to a gene. Germline CDR1 is SGHNT and CDR2 is YYREEE (reference sequence). The CDR3 is made up of 15 amino acids. The covered CDR3 bases are TGTGCCAGCAGCTTGGGGACAGGGGGCTACAATGAG. Translated: CASSLGTGGYNE. The entire CDR3 protein is CASSLGTGGYNEQFF.

This clone was counted ten times or more. Read data end 3 residues before the CDR3 end; the end is taken from the germline J gene. V is TRBV7-2 and J is TRBJ2-7; weak D call: TRBD1 (6 bases). The germline V and J ends were trimmed by 5 bases and 6 bases, with 20 bases remaining between them. This CDR3 region has 15 residues. The germline V gene has CDR1 SGHTA and CDR2 FQGNSA. The CDR3 DNA, read in part, is TGTGCCAGCAGCCGACAGACAGGATCGGGATCCGAG. It encodes CASSRQTGSGSE. The whole CDR3 sequence is CASSRQTGSGSEQYF.

This clone was observed at least ten times. The read finishes 3 residues shy of the CDR3 end, and the germline J gene is used to complete it. The gene calls are TRBV10-3 and TRBJ2-3; 7 nucleotides align to TRBD2. Germline lookup yields CDR1 ENHRY and CDR2 SYGVKD. This CDR3 region has 14 residues. J was trimmed by 2 bases and V by 10 bases; bases with no gene match: 9. This chain's CDR3 is CATIAGTVTDTQYF. CDR3 DNA (partial): TGTGCCACGATAGCGGGTACAGTCACAGATACG.

At least ten counts were recorded for this clone. The DNA ends 3 residues before the CDR3 does, and the rest of the CDR3 is filled in from the germline J gene. The rearrangement links TRBV19 to TRBJ2-1; D may be TRBD1 (6 bases). The germline CDR1 and CDR2 sequences are LNHDA and SQIVND (reference sequence). The V gene lost 5 bases and the J gene lost 6 bases, with 11 bases spanning the gap. This CDR3 has 13 residues. The CDR3 sequence: CASSRDTANEQFF. CDR3 DNA, as far as it was read: TGTGCCAGTAGTCGGGACACCGCCAATGAG.

This clone was counted at least ten times. The read finishes 3 residues shy of the CDR3 end, and the germline J gene is used to complete it. The chain uses TRBV7-9 and TRBJ1-2; possible D gene TRBD1, 5 bases. Trimming cost V 5 bases and J 1 base, with 14 bases left between them. The CDR3 contains 15 residues. CDR1 and CDR2 (germline): SEHNR, FQNEAQ (reference sequence). The CDR3 sequence is CASSDRNRNNYGYTF. The CDR3 bases that were read are TGTGCCAGCAGCGACAGAAACAGAAATAACTATGGC.

This clone was recorded many times. CDR3 loop: CASSERQGAHPHYGYTF. The CDR3 DNA, read in part, is TGTGCCAGCAGTGAACGGCAGGGGGCGCACCCCCACTATGGC. V is TRBV2 and J is TRBJ1-2, with TRBD1 matching over 8 bases. The read ends 3 residues before the CDR3 terminus; that terminus is restored from the germline J gene. The trim removed 2 bases at V and 3 bases at J, leaving 11 bases unmatched. The CDR3 totals 17 residues. Germline CDR1 SNHLY, CDR2 FYNNEI.

This clone was seen ten or more times. With the read ending 3 residues before the CDR3 end, the germline J gene is used to fill in that end. This chain links TRBV5-8 with TRBJ1-1; the D gene is possibly TRBD1 (6 bases). In germline, CDR1 is SGHTS, CDR2 YDEGEE. Trimming took off 4 bases at V and 6 bases at J, with 19 bases between the two ends. The CDR3 has 15 residues. The part of the CDR3 DNA that was read is TGTGCCAGCAGCGCGTTCAGGGGTCGAGTGGCTGAA. It specifies CASSAFRGRVAE. The whole CDR3 region reads CASSAFRGRVAEAFF.

At least ten counts were recorded for this clone. The CDR3 extends 3 residues past the end of the read, so its final part is completed from the germline J gene. This rearrangement joins TRBV20-1 to TRBJ2-7; perhaps TRBD2 as D (5 bases). V lost 5 bases and J lost 0, with 11 bases in between. The germline V gene encodes CDR1 DFQATT and CDR2 SNEGSKA (reference sequence). The CDR3 totals 13 residues. CDR3 amino acids: CSAWTPPSYEQYF. CDR3 DNA (partial): TGCAGTGCTTGGACTCCGCCCTCCTACGAG.

This clone was found many times. The observed sequence ends 3 residues before the CDR3 terminus, with the missing tail filled in from the germline J gene. This chain connects TRBV10-3 to TRBJ2-1; D is unclear. CDR3 length: 12 amino acids. V was shortened by 4 bases and J by 5 bases, with 6 bases between the two germline ends. Germline CDR1 and CDR2: ENHRY and SYGVKD. CDR3 bases read: TGTGCCATCAGTGCTAATAACAATGAG. Amino acids: CAISANNNE. The full CDR3 reads CAISANNNEQFF.

This clone was recorded many times. The read comes to an end 3 residues before the CDR3 does, leaving the germline J gene to fill in the end. J is TRBJ2-7 and V is TRBV12-3 or TRBV12-4; D may be TRBD1 (6 bases). Trimming pared 5 bases from V and 5 bases from J, leaving 16 bases between. The CDR3 spans 14 residues. The CDR3 loop reads CASSLGVKGDEQYF. CDR3 bases read: TGTGCCAGCAGTCTCGGGGTCAAGGGGGACGAG.

At least ten counts were recorded for this clone. The read is 3 residues too short to cover the CDR3 end, so that end is filled in from the germline J gene. V gene TRBV30 combines with J gene TRBJ2-7, with 8 bases matching TRBD1. Per the germline V gene, CDR1 is GTSNPN and CDR2 is SVGIG (reference sequence). V dropped 2 bases and J dropped 5; count of bases not matched to a gene: 2. This CDR3 spans 12 amino acids. Incomplete CDR3 DNA: TGTGCCTGGAGTAGACAGGGGAACGAG. Encoded protein: CAWSRQGNE. The complete CDR3 reads CAWSRQGNEQYF.

This clone was seen many times. The CDR3 here is CASSPGLAGVAYEQYF. The covered CDR3 bases are TGCGCCAGCAGCCCGGGACTAGCGGGAGTGGCCTACGAG. This rearrangement joins TRBV5-1 to TRBJ2-7; 14 nucleotides line up with TRBD2. The missing CDR3 end, 3 residues past where the read stops, is filled in from the germline J gene. CDR3 length equals 16 residues. In germline, CDR1 is SGHRS, CDR2 YFSETQ. The junction had 5 bases not matched to a gene; V was cut back by 4 bases and J by 2 bases.

This clone has at least ten counts. The read ends 3 residues shy of where the CDR3 ends; the end is completed using the germline J gene. The genes are TRBV19 and TRBJ1-1, with 9 bases fitting TRBD1. With V trimmed by 4 bases and J by 5 bases, 5 bases remained unmatched. Germline V gives CDR1 LNHDA, CDR2 SQIVND (reference sequence). The CDR3 extends over 14 amino acids. The CDR3 region is CASSTPTGGTEAFF. The part of the CDR3 DNA that was read is TGTGCCAGTAGTACCCCGACAGGGGGAACTGAA.

This clone has a count of ten or more. The CDR3 end falls 3 residues outside the read, so it is completed with the germline J gene. The chain combines TRBV6-2 or TRBV6-3 with TRBJ1-2; D gene ambiguous. Trimming stripped 0 bases from V and 6 bases from J, with 11 bases between. The CDR3 sequence is 14 residues long. Germline V CDR1 and CDR2: MNHEY, SVGEGT. The CDR3 DNA, read in part, is TGTGCCAGCAGTTACTCCCGGGCGGGAAATGGC. The encoded protein is CASSYSRAGNG. The CDR3 as a whole reads CASSYSRAGNGYTF.

This clone was seen many times. The CDR3 end is not reached by the read, which stops 3 residues before it; the germline J gene fills it in. The chain has TRBV20-1 and TRBJ1-1; D is unclear. The CDR3 sequence is 15 residues long. Germline V gene lookup returns CDR1 DFQATT and CDR2 SNEGSKA (reference sequence). The sequenced CDR3 bases are TGCAGTGCTAGAGATCCTATAGGCGCCCGGGGAGGA. This sequence encodes CSARDPIGARGG. Given in full, the CDR3 is CSARDPIGARGGAFF.

This clone appeared many times. Relative to the germline gene, one junction end is altered; a read error may explain this. The read ends 3 residues early relative to the CDR3; the germline J gene fills the gap. V usage is TRBV4-2 and J usage is TRBJ1-1; TRBD1 is a possible D gene (6 bases). In germline, CDR1 is LGHNA, CDR2 YNFKEQ. The CDR3 has 15 amino acids. Incomplete CDR3 DNA: TGCGCCAGCAGCCAGTCAACAGGGCCCAGCACTGAA. It is translated as CASSQSTGPSTE. The full-length CDR3 reads as CASSQSTGPSTEAFF.

This clone was seen many times. The CDR3 extends 3 residues past the end of the read, so its final part is completed from the germline J gene. The gene calls are TRBV15 and TRBJ2-7; 10 positions match TRBD1. This CDR3 is built from 16 residues. Trimming removed 1 base from V and 4 bases from J; junction bases left unmatched: 7. Germline V gene lookup returns CDR1 LNHNV and CDR2 YYDKDF (reference sequence). The CDR3 protein is CATSRVSGTGVYEQYF. The sequenced CDR3 bases are TGTGCCACCAGCAGAGTTTCCGGGACAGGGGTTTACGAG.

This clone was seen many times. The read halts 3 residues ahead of the CDR3 end, with the missing end drawn from the germline J gene. The chain is built from TRBV18 and TRBJ2-2; D not resolved. Per the germline V gene, CDR1 is KGHSH and CDR2 is LQKENI. There are 14 residues in the CDR3. V shed 5 bases and J shed 5 bases, with 12 bases lying between them. The DNA read from the CDR3 is TGTGCCAGCTCATCTTCCGACGGGACCGGGGAG. Its protein is CASSSSDGTGE. The CDR3, in full, reads CASSSSDGTGELFF.

Ten or more counts support this clone. The CDR3 goes on 3 residues after the read ends, and that part is filled in from the germline J gene. V is TRBV20-1 and J is TRBJ1-5; perhaps TRBD1 as D (5 bases). This CDR3 comprises 15 residues. V lost 5 bases to trimming and J lost 0 bases, with 14 bases between them. CDR1 is DFQATT and CDR2 is SNEGSKA in the germline V gene (reference sequence). The covered CDR3 bases are TGCAGTGCTGGCACAGGTCATTATAGCAATCAGCCC. Translated: CSAGTGHYSNQP. From start to end, the CDR3 is CSAGTGHYSNQPQHF.

This clone was counted ten times or more. The CDR3 extends 3 residues past the end of the read, so its final part is completed from the germline J gene. This chain uses TRBV7-2 with TRBJ2-1; TRBD1 matches 9 bases. J lost 3 bases, V lost 5 bases, and 5 bases had no gene match. Per the germline V gene, CDR1 is SGHTA and CDR2 is FQGNSA. This CDR3 contains 15 residues. The CDR3 protein is CASSAWTGDYNEQFF. CDR3 DNA, as far as it was read: TGTGCCAGCAGCGCGTGGACAGGGGACTACAATGAG.

This clone has a count of ten or more. Coverage ceases 3 residues before the CDR3 finishes, and the germline J gene fills in the end. The chain uses TRBV20-1 and TRBJ2-3; TRBD2 matches at 7 bases. V lost 3 bases and J lost 2; bases outside the gene matches: 5. Germline values: CDR1 DFQATT, CDR2 SNEGSKA (reference sequence). CDR3 length equals 14 residues. CDR3 DNA, as far as it was read: TGCAGTGCTAGGATACTAGCGTCCACAGATACG. It is translated as CSARILASTDT. The whole CDR3 sequence is CSARILASTDTQYF.

This clone was found many times. The CDR3 end falls 3 residues outside the read, so it is completed with the germline J gene. J is TRBJ1-5 and V is TRBV12-3 or TRBV12-4, with 12 positions matching TRBD1. J lost 6 bases, V lost 6 bases, and 0 bases had no gene match. The CDR3 is 13 amino acids. The CDR3 DNA, read in part, is TGTGCCAGCAGGGGACAGGGGGCTCAGCCC. Translated, it gives CASRGQGAQP. The entire CDR3 is CASRGQGAQPQHF.

This clone appeared many times. With the read ending 3 residues before the CDR3 end, the germline J gene is used to fill in that end. The same CDR3 is also encoded by other DNA sequences in this sample. The chain employs TRBV20-1 and TRBJ2-7, with 8 bases that match TRBD2. The CDR3 runs 12 residues. The germline V gene encodes CDR1 DFQATT and CDR2 SNEGSKA (reference sequence). With 3 bases clipped from V and 2 bases from J, the junction kept 0 bases outside the gene matches. This chain's CDR3 is CSARGLAYEQYF. The covered CDR3 bases are TGCAGTGCTAGGGGACTAGCCTACGAG.

This clone was seen at least ten times. The read is 3 residues too short to cover the CDR3 end, so that end is filled in from the germline J gene. J is TRBJ1-5 and V is TRBV19; D remains unclear. V was clipped by 6 bases and J by 4 bases, with 16 bases between them. The CDR3 is 15 residues long. Germline V gives CDR1 LNHDA, CDR2 SQIVND (reference sequence). CDR3 DNA, as far as it was read: TGTGCCAGTAGGTTGGGCAAGGTTCAGAATCAGCCC. Amino acids: CASRLGKVQNQP. The whole CDR3 protein reads CASRLGKVQNQPQHF.